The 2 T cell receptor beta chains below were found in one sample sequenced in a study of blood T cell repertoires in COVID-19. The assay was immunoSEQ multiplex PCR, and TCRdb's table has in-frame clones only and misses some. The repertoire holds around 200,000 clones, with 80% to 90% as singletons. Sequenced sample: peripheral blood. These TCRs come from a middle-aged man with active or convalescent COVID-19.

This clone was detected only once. CDR3 loop: CASSLGRLAGGPRNIQYF. DNA for the CDR3: TGTGCCAGCAGCTTAGGACGGCTAGCGGGAGGGCCTAGAAACATTCAGTACTTC. The rearrangement links TRBV7-2 to TRBJ2-4; 12 bases match TRBD2. Germline assignment: CDR1 SGHTA and CDR2 FQGNSA. The ends lost 1 base at V and 6 bases at J; junction bases unmatched: 10. The CDR3 contains 18 residues.

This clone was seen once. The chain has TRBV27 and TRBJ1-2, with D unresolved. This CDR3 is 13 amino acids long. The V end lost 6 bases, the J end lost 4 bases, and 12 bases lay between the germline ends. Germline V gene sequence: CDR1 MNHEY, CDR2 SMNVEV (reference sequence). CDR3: CASSLDGLYGYTF. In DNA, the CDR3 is TGTGCCAGCAGCCTGGACGGACTCTATGGCTACACCTTC.